The rows below give T cell receptor beta chains drawn from one sample of a study of control samples from healthy donors and cancer patients. Using immunoSEQ multiplex PCR, the repertoire was profiled, and TCRdb retains in-frame clones only, with some absent. In all, the sample yields 150,000 to 200,000 clones. Source material: blood. All receptors come from a woman aged 25-40 years in good health. Both conserved end residues are part of each CDR3. D genes are given only for firm matches.

d_call: -; v_call: TRBV10-1; j_call: TRBJ2-3; cdr3_aa: CASSPPSLVTDTQYF; cdr3_nt: TGCGCCAGCAGTCCACCATCCCTCGTCACAGATACGCAGTATTTT
d_call: -; v_call: TRBV25-1; j_call: TRBJ1-1; cdr3_aa: CASSEVVGRGTEAFF; cdr3_nt: TGTGCCAGCAGTGAAGTAGTGGGGCGCGGGACTGAAGCTTTCTTT
d_call: -; v_call: TRBV5-1; j_call: TRBJ2-3; cdr3_aa: CASSITGFNTDTQYF; cdr3_nt: TGCGCCAGCAGCATAACAGGGTTTAACACAGATACGCAGTATTTT
d_call: TRBD1; v_call: TRBV5-1; j_call: TRBJ1-2; cdr3_aa: CASSFDPGQAFYGYTF; cdr3_nt: TGCGCCAGCAGCTTCGACCCGGGACAGGCTTTCTATGGCTACACCTTC
d_call: -; v_call: TRBV11-2; j_call: TRBJ2-3; cdr3_aa: CASSFARDTDTQYF; cdr3_nt: TGTGCCAGCAGCTTCGCGAGAGACACAGATACGCAGTATTTT
d_call: TRBD1; v_call: TRBV7-6; j_call: TRBJ1-5; cdr3_aa: CASSLGQQGLNQPQHF; cdr3_nt: TGTGCCAGCAGCTTAGGTCAACAGGGGCTCAATCAGCCCCAGCATTTT
d_call: -; v_call: TRBV3-1/TRBV3-2; j_call: TRBJ2-1; cdr3_aa: CASSQDRGTSYNEQFF; cdr3_nt: TGTGCCAGCAGCCAAGATCGGGGAACGTCCTACAATGAGCAGTTCTTC
d_call: TRBD1; v_call: TRBV4-1; j_call: TRBJ1-6; cdr3_aa: CASSQVAGTGPSPLHF; cdr3_nt: TGCGCCAGCAGCCAAGTTGCTGGGACAGGCCCTTCACCCCTCCACTTT
d_call: TRBD2; v_call: TRBV5-4; j_call: TRBJ2-1; cdr3_aa: CASRDPGLASVNEQFF; cdr3_nt: TGTGCCAGCAGAGATCCGGGACTAGCTTCAGTCAATGAGCAGTTCTTC
d_call: -; v_call: TRBV12-3/TRBV12-4; j_call: TRBJ1-1; cdr3_aa: CASCRRETEAFF; cdr3_nt: TGTGCCAGCTGTCGACGGGAAACTGAAGCTTTCTTT
d_call: -; v_call: TRBV2; j_call: TRBJ1-2; cdr3_aa: CASLRAATNYGYTF; cdr3_nt: TGTGCCAGCCTACGCGCGGCGACTAACTATGGCTACACCTTC
d_call: -; v_call: TRBV10-3; j_call: TRBJ1-2; cdr3_aa: CAIRDRANYGYTF; cdr3_nt: TGTGCCATCAGGGACCGAGCTAACTATGGCTACACCTTC
d_call: -; v_call: TRBV14; j_call: TRBJ2-3; cdr3_aa: CASSHLGATTDTQYF; cdr3_nt: TGTGCCAGCAGCCATTTAGGGGCTACCACAGATACGCAGTATTTT
d_call: -; v_call: TRBV4-3; j_call: TRBJ1-3; cdr3_aa: CASSQTWQSSGNTIYF; cdr3_nt: TGCGCCAGCAGCCAAACCTGGCAGAGCTCTGGAAACACCATATATTTT
d_call: -; v_call: TRBV7-9; j_call: TRBJ1-6; cdr3_aa: CASSLDGGTNSPLHF; cdr3_nt: TGTGCCAGCAGCTTAGATGGCGGAACAAATTCACCCCTCCACTTT
d_call: -; v_call: TRBV19; j_call: TRBJ2-2; cdr3_aa: CASRGRQGGTGELFF; cdr3_nt: TGTGCCAGTAGAGGGCGGCAGGGTGGGACCGGGGAGCTGTTTTTT
d_call: -; v_call: TRBV30; j_call: TRBJ1-3; cdr3_aa: CACGRDTRSGNTIYF; cdr3_nt: TGTGCCTGCGGCCGGGACACCCGCTCTGGAAACACCATATATTTT
d_call: -; v_call: TRBV3-1/TRBV3-2; j_call: TRBJ1-3; cdr3_aa: CASSQVESGNTIYF; cdr3_nt: TGTGCCAGCAGCCAAGTGGAGTCTGGAAACACCATATATTTT
d_call: TRBD1; v_call: TRBV29-1; j_call: TRBJ1-1; cdr3_aa: CSVRKQGALTEAFF; cdr3_nt: TGCAGCGTTAGGAAACAGGGGGCGCTCACTGAAGCTTTCTTT
d_call: -; v_call: TRBV5-4; j_call: TRBJ2-7; cdr3_aa: CASSPSTYEQYF; cdr3_nt: TGTGCCAGCAGCCCATCGACCTACGAGCAGTACTTC
d_call: -; v_call: TRBV27; j_call: TRBJ1-6; cdr3_aa: CASSFSLLKARPSSYNSPLHF; cdr3_nt: TGTGCCAGCAGTTTTAGTCTCTTGAAAGCTCGCCCGAGCTCCTATAATTCACCCCTCCACTTT
d_call: -; v_call: TRBV27; j_call: TRBJ1-1; cdr3_aa: CASSLPGTEAFF; cdr3_nt: TGTGCCAGCAGTTTGCCAGGGACTGAAGCTTTCTTT
d_call: TRBD1; v_call: TRBV28; j_call: TRBJ2-6; cdr3_aa: CASSLLGTGGASGANVLTF; cdr3_nt: TGTGCCAGCAGTTTATTGGGGACAGGGGGGGCTTCTGGGGCCAACGTCCTGACTTTC
d_call: -; v_call: TRBV4-1; j_call: TRBJ1-3; cdr3_aa: CASSQVYSSGNTIYF; cdr3_nt: TGCGCCAGCAGCCAAGTATACTCCTCTGGAAACACCATATATTTT
d_call: TRBD1; v_call: TRBV5-1; j_call: TRBJ1-1; cdr3_aa: CASSLEGRGKAFF; cdr3_nt: TGCGCCAGCAGCTTGGAAGGCAGGGGGAAAGCTTTCTTT
d_call: -; v_call: TRBV5-5; j_call: TRBJ1-2; cdr3_aa: CASSPQGNYGYTF; cdr3_nt: TGTGCCAGCAGCCCCCAGGGGAACTATGGCTACACCTTC